The TCR beta chain under discussion was sequenced for a study of blood T cell repertoires in COVID-19 (dated by TCRdb to the early 2020s). Broadly, across the study: Samples covering the acute and convalescent phases of COVID-19 were provided by collaborators in the United States, Italy and Spain. Subjects who had been exposed to COVID-19, were actively infected with it, or had recovered from it provided the deeply sampled blood TCRbeta repertoires that made up the dataset. Samples came from the ongoing ImmuneRACE study (first 160 participants) plus 1,254 subjects from 6 global collaborators. The repertoires were made available in a free public database intended to serve as a resource for research on the immune response to SARS-CoV-2. Sample metadata almost always included a de-identified subject ID, COVID-19 status, age in years and sex. The material from the prospective study consisted of cDNA or gDNA derived from T cells, B-cell-depleted T cells, or PBMCs. Where available, HLA class I and class II types were taken from metadata supplied by the sample provider and were not determined by assay-based typing.

In its sample, this clone was seen a few times. What this receptor recognizes is not known. Nothing much larger sits one base from this clone, and base qualities are not available. Whole blood was collected in K2EDTA tubes by collaborating institutions according to the institutions' own protocols. For TCRbeta analysis, collaborator samples were shipped as frozen whole blood, as isolated PBMCs, or as DNA extracted from either sample type. The immunoSEQ Assay, a bias-controlled multiplex PCR, was used to amplify TCRbeta CDR3 regions from genomic DNA. As for the authors' bioinformatics: The number of nucleated cells in each sample was estimated by amplification of reference gene primers within the assay. Sequence reads were collapsed and filtered to measure the absolute abundance of every unique TCRbeta CDR3 rearrangement. For each sample, productive Simpson clonality was calculated as the square root of Simpson's diversity index across productive rearrangements. TCRdb took this table from immuneACCESS and kept in-frame rearrangements with V and J called. Such tables lack part of the clones; where checked against another copy, unresolved V genes explain under half of the gap, and the rest is unexplained. V and J calls and clone size are those listed in that table; D and trimming were worked out from the DNA. This sample comprises about 170,000 clones, over 80% of them detected only once. The top ten constitute 2.5% to 3% of the sample.

The CDR3, cysteine through phenylalanine, is 15 amino acids long. The sequence is cut down to CDR3 DNA, 45 bases in frame from base 1. CDR1 and CDR2 were assigned from the germline V gene (reference sequence) as MNHNY and SVGAGI. Trimming accounts for 5 bases at V and 5 bases at J, while the number of junction bases matched to no gene is 6. General conclusions and limits of the study: The amount of clinical and demographic metadata varied by source and participant and was provided uncurated.

The V and J segments used are TRBV6-6 and TRBJ2-5; TRBD2 fits 12 bases in the junction. Sequencing was performed on peripheral blood. The receptor's source is a woman aged 60-75 years with acute or convalescent COVID-19. The nucleotide sequence reads as follows: TGTGCCAGCAGTACTAGCGGGGGGATGGTGGAGACCCAGTACTTC. It specifies CASSTSGGMVETQYF.